Ten or more counts support the clone carrying this T cell receptor (beta chain). Its specificity is unknown. The entry originates in a study of regulatory T cells in long-lasting Graves disease. Documented time point: newly diagnosed GD, antithyroid drugs for less than 3 months. Researchers made the TCR library from RNA that was extracted from PBMCs. Trimming pared 2 bases from V and 6 bases from J, leaving 11 bases between. This CDR3 is built from 13 residues. Overall study results and limits: What was studied was peripheral blood only, and not thyroid tissue.

To make TCR beta libraries, researchers used iRepertoire HTBI primers and Arm-PCR of CDR3 regions. Each CDR3 protein gets one entry after TCRdb re-called the multiplex PCR reads with MiXCR. The repertoire holds around 250,000 distinct CDR3 sequences, with 20% to 25% as singletons. The TCR sequence derives from a female donor with Graves disease. Sequencing used peripheral blood mononuclear cells (PBMCs), obtained at new diagnosis, from a patient treated with antithyroid drugs. The chain couples TRBV12-3 or TRBV12-4 to TRBJ2-7, with D uncertain. The CDR3 loop is CASSLSPYGEQYF. DNA for the CDR3: TGTGCCAGCAGTTTATCCCCGTACGGCGAGCAGTACTTC.